This T cell receptor beta chain was recovered during a study of glioma-infiltrating T cells. General study points: Tissue-blood divergence was below expectation in non-neoplastic patients, above in gliomas.

Worth noting for this clonotype: The antigen is not known. A clone one base away is much larger, so this may be a read error.

TCR alpha and beta CDR3 regions were amplified from RNA using iRepertoire nested multiplex PCR. One-step reverse transcription and amplification started from approximately 100-400 ng of tissue mRNA or PBMC total RNA. TCRdb re-called the multiplex PCR reads with MiXCR, one entry per CDR3 protein. The table records 85,000 to 110,000 distinct CDR3 sequences, around 30% of them present only once. The source of this sequence is a human donor with low-grade glioma or glioblastoma, undergoing nonglioma brain surgery, or in good health (not recorded which). Source material: glioma tissue, nonneoplastic brain tissue, or PBMCs (not recorded which).

CDR3 amino acids: CASSLIISWTDTQYF. The CDR3 DNA sequence: TGTGCCAGCAGCTTAATTATTAGCTGGACAGATACGCAGTATTTT. The chain is built from TRBV7-2 and TRBJ2-3; D gene ambiguous. Germline CDR1 reads SGHTA; CDR2 reads FQGNSA. This CDR3 has 15 residues. V was shortened by 2 bases and J by 3 bases, with 12 bases between the two germline ends.